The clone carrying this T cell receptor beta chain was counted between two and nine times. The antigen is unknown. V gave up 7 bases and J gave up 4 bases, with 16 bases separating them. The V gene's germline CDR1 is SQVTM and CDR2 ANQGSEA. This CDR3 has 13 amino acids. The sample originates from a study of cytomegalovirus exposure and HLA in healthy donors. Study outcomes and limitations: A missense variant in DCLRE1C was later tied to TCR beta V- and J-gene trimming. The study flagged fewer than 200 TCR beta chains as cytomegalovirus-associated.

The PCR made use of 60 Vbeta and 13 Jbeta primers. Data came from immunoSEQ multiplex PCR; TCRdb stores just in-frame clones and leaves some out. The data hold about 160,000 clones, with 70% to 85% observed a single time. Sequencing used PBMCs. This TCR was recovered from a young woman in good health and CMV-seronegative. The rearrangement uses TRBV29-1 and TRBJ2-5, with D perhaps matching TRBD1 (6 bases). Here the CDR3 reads CSAPEGDSETQYF. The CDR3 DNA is TGCAGCGCCCCCGAGGGGGATTCAGAGACCCAGTACTTC.